A single sample is the source of the 13 T cell receptor beta chains below, sequenced in a study of T cell changes during pregnancy in multiple sclerosis. TCRdb's copy holds only in-frame clones and misses some; the assay was immunoSEQ multiplex PCR. The data show around 34,000 clones, about 90% seen once. The material sequenced was CD4+ T cells from peripheral blood mononuclear cells, taken in the second trimester of pregnancy. The receptors here all came from a female donor with multiple sclerosis, enrolled in a pregnancy study.

This clone was seen only a few times. V is TRBV19 and J is TRBJ2-5; TRBD2 is a possible D gene (6 bases). CDR1 and CDR2 (germline): LNHDA, SQIVND (reference sequence). There are 12 residues in the CDR3. V lost 7 bases and J 5 bases, leaving 11 bases between the germline ends. The CDR3, as DNA: TGTGCCAGTAATACCCGGGGGGAGACCCAGTACTTC. Its translation is CASNTRGETQYF.

This rearrangement joins TRBV5-4 to TRBJ2-5; 8 bases are shared with TRBD2. The CDR3 is 15 residues long. Per the germline V gene, CDR1 is SGHNT and CDR2 is YYREEE (reference sequence). J gave up 4 bases and V 4 bases, and 9 bases lay outside the gene matches. The CDR3 region is CASSAKRGGGETQYF. For the CDR3, the DNA is TGTGCCAGCAGCGCGAAACGGGGGGGTGGAGAGACCCAGTACTTC.

The rearrangement uses TRBV5-1 and TRBJ1-3; a weak D match, TRBD1 (5 bases). Trimming shortened V by 4 bases and J by 2 bases, and 10 bases separated the two germline ends. The CDR3 is made up of 14 amino acids. Germline assignment: CDR1 SGHRS and CDR2 YFSETQ. The CDR3 is CASSPRQTGNTIYF. The DNA of the CDR3 is TGCGCCAGCAGCCCAAGACAGACTGGAAACACCATATATTTT.

CDR3 loop: CAWSVGVGTGKVGEQFF. Written as DNA, the CDR3 is TGTGCCTGGAGTGTAGGGGTGGGGACAGGGAAGGTGGGTGAGCAGTTCTTC. The V and J genes are TRBV30 and TRBJ2-1; TRBD1 agrees at 9 bases. Germline values: CDR1 GTSNPN, CDR2 SVGIG (reference sequence). J was trimmed by 9 bases and V by 0 bases; bases with no gene match: 15. The CDR3 extends over 17 amino acids.

This rearrangement joins TRBV15 to TRBJ1-1; no reliable D call. Germline V lookup: CDR1 LNHNV, CDR2 YYDKDF (reference sequence). V was clipped by 0 bases and J by 6 bases, with 14 bases between them. The length of the CDR3 is 15 residues. The CDR3 is CATSRDAVMYAEAFF. Here the CDR3 DNA reads TGTGCCACCAGCAGAGATGCGGTAATGTACGCTGAAGCTTTCTTT. Based on the CDR3 plus reference TRBV15 and TRBJ1-1, the full variable domain is DAMVIQNPRYQVTQFGKPVTLSCSQTLNHNVMYWYQQKSSQAPKLLFHYYDKDFNNEADTPDNFQSRRPNTSFCFLDIRSPGLGDTAMYLCATSRDAVMYAEAFFGQGTRLTVV.

This chain joins TRBV7-5 and TRBJ2-7; the D call of TRBD2 is as the table states it, not checked on the DNA. TRBV7-5 constitutes a pseudogene. CDR3 size: 16 residues. CDR3 DNA sequence: TGTGCCAGAAGTCCGTTCGGCGGGACCTATTCCCACGAGCAGTACTTC. It yields the protein CARSPFGGTYSHEQYF.

J is TRBJ1-1 and V is TRBV28; D possibly corresponds to TRBD1 (6 bases). The V gene lost 5 bases and the J gene lost 2 bases, with 27 bases spanning the gap. CDR1 and CDR2 from the germline V gene are MDHEN and SYDVKM. This CDR3 comprises 19 residues. CDR3 bases: TGTGCCAGCAGTCCATTCTCTTTGGCGGGGGGGGGCTACAACACTGAAGCTTTCTTT. This sequence encodes CASSPFSLAGGGYNTEAFF. The full variable domain, completed using reference TRBV28 and TRBJ1-1, is DVKVTQSSRYLVKRTGEKVFLECVQDMDHENMFWYRQDPGLGLRLIYFSYDVKMKEKGDIPEGYSVSREKKERFSLILESASTNQTSMYLCASSPFSLAGGGYNTEAFFGQGTRLTVV.

The chain combines TRBV7-9 with TRBJ2-1; 7 nucleotides line up with TRBD2. This CDR3 is 15 amino acids long. The ends lost 1 base at V and 3 bases at J; junction bases unmatched: 3. The germline V gene has CDR1 SEHNR and CDR2 FQNEAQ (reference sequence). CDR3 coding DNA: TGTGCCAGCAGCTTAGAGGGCGGGAGCTACAATGAGCAGTTCTTC. It translates to CASSLEGGSYNEQFF.

Only a few counts were recorded for this clone. The chain has TRBV10-3 and TRBJ2-7; possible D gene TRBD2, 5 bases. The CDR3 extends over 14 amino acids. Deletions cut 0 bases from V and 4 bases from J, with 10 bases between. Germline CDR1 is ENHRY and CDR2 is SYGVKD. The CDR3 here is CAISESGMSYEQYF. CDR3 sequence (DNA): TGTGCCATCAGTGAGTCCGGGATGTCTTACGAGCAGTACTTC.

The gene calls are TRBV7-2 and TRBJ1-1; a weak D match, TRBD1 (5 bases). CDR1 and CDR2 from the germline V gene are SGHTA and FQGNSA. This CDR3 is 17 amino acids long. Trimming pared 0 bases from V and 0 bases from J, leaving 14 bases between. DNA for the CDR3: TGTGCCAGCAGCTTAGCGGGGGGGAGGGTCATGAACACTGAAGCTTTCTTT. Translation gives CASSLAGGRVMNTEAFF.

This clone came up once. The J gene is TRBJ1-4, the V gene TRBV7-9, with no clear D. Looked up from germline, CDR1 is SEHNR and CDR2 is FQNEAQ (reference sequence). This CDR3 comprises 15 residues. The ends were cut back, 2 bases at V and 1 base at J, with 8 bases in the middle. The CDR3 region is CASSLYSGTNEKLFF. DNA for the CDR3: TGTGCCAGCAGCTTATATTCCGGAACTAATGAAAAACTGTTTTTT. The variable domain in full, completed from reference TRBV7-9 and TRBJ1-4, reads DTGVSQNPRHKITKRGQNVTFRCDPISEHNRLYWYRQTLGQGPEFLTYFQNEAQLEKSRLLSDRFSAERPKGSFSTLEIQRTEQGDSAMYLCASSLYSGTNEKLFFGSGTQLSVL.

V gene TRBV7-6 combines with J gene TRBJ1-1; TRBD1 aligns across 7 bases. CDR1 is SGHVS and CDR2 is FNYEAQ in the germline V gene. This CDR3 region has 15 residues. Unmatched junction bases numbered 1, after V lost 0 bases and J lost 0 bases. The CDR3 is CASSLARGVNTEAFF. In DNA form, the CDR3 reads TGTGCCAGCAGCTTAGCCAGGGGGGTGAACACTGAAGCTTTCTTT.

This clone was seen just once. The CDR3 sequence is CASSQDRGAEQYF. CDR3 sequence (DNA): TGTGCCAGCAGCCAAGATCGGGGGGCCGAGCAGTACTTC. This chain links TRBV4-2 with TRBJ2-7, with D possibly TRBD2 on 7 matching bases. Trimming left V 0 bases short and J 6 bases short, with 9 bases between. This CDR3 is 13 amino acids long. Germline V gene sequence: CDR1 LGHNA, CDR2 YNFKEQ.